This T cell receptor beta chain stems from a study of T cells in tuberculosis (dated by TCRdb to the late 2010s). Regarding the complete study: The study combined CD1B tetramers and high-throughput TCR immunosequencing to characterize T cells specific for the mycobacterial lipid antigen glucose monomycolate (GMM). IGRA-negative adolescents, IGRA-positive adolescents with latent tuberculosis and adults with active tuberculosis, roughly ten per group, were compared in a South African clinical cohort. PBMC from active tuberculosis patients were archived either before standard anti-tuberculosis treatment began or within 7 days of its start. Summary of the overall study and its limitations: Clinical samples were selected based on the availability of cryopreserved specimens, with adults included as active tuberculosis cases and adolescents included as controls. Active tuberculosis TCR-alpha repertoires showed smaller mean NN-distances to GMM-specific TCRs than IGRA-negative controls, suggesting clonal expansion of these TCRs. With the diverse GMM-specific repertoire as input, a classifier achieved just over 85% accuracy (AUROC 0.7 to 0.9), whereas GEM motif frequencies as input gave 70% accuracy. Shorter CDR3-alpha lengths in active tuberculosis patients partly drove the smaller NN-distances, and the TCR-beta difference was not statistically significant.

A remark on this clone: Its antigen is currently not known. No quality values exist for individual bases; no much larger clone is one base distant.

Read against the paper, the sample's time point label means: new active TB diagnosis, blood taken before or within 7 days of starting treatment. Active tuberculosis patients were HIV-seronegative South African adults aged 18 years or older with a new diagnosis. Confirmation of active tuberculosis was based on positive sputum smear microscopy and/or a positive M. tuberculosis culture. Immunosequencing of unsorted cryopreserved PBMC covered, on average, approximately 100,000 T cells per clinical donor. The immunoSEQ multiplex PCR assay was used to generate TCR libraries, with TCR-beta and/or TCR-alpha/delta assays applied to each sample. The Illumina high-throughput platform was used to sequence the amplified TCR libraries. The authors' analysis ran thus. Clustering and dimensionality reduction relied on pairwise TCRdist distances among GMM-specific receptors from T cells that were either sorted ex vivo or expanded in vitro. Each clinical repertoire was assigned a mean NN-distance score, defined as the average TCRdist to the nearest 10% of tetramer-positive reference sequences. To compute GEM TCR motif frequency, the fraction of unique TCRs matching known GEM sequences by V/J usage and CDR3 length was calculated. Active tuberculosis was classified by linear discriminant analysis with leave-one-out cross-validation, implemented in scikit-learn. The source is immuneACCESS, and TCRdb retained only in-frame sequences with V and J called. Part of the clones is not carried over; for the studies checked, unresolved V genes explain less than half of this, and the remainder is unexplained. The D gene and trimming were derived from the DNA, and the V and J assignments and clone size from that table. Within this sample are 30,000 or so clones, with roughly 88% of them counted one time only. The ten largest clones take up roughly 5.2% of the sample.

At the junction V is shortened by 3 bases and J by 7 bases, with 10 bases in between. CDR1 and CDR2 are drawn from the germline V gene: SGHTA, FQGNSA. The CDR3 covers 12 residues, taking in both the cysteine and the phenylalanine. CDR3 DNA is the only sequence kept; it has 36 bases, read in frame from the first base. This specimen consisted of PBMCs, obtained at tuberculosis diagnosis. The clonotype originates from an adult with tuberculosis. The chain uses TRBV7-2 and TRBJ2-7; TRBD2 might be the D gene, on 6 matching bases. At the DNA level, the sequence is TGTGCCAGCAGCTTGTACCGGGGGGAGCAGTACTTC. The resulting protein is CASSLYRGEQYF.